This TCR beta chain was found in a study of cytomegalovirus exposure and HLA in healthy donors. As for this clone: Antigen unknown.

CDR3 length: 13 amino acids. Germline lookup yields CDR1 SGHDN and CDR2 FVKESK. V lost 1 base and J 6 bases, leaving 10 bases between the germline ends. Amplification used 60 Vbeta primers and 13 Jbeta primers. Measured with immunoSEQ multiplex PCR; TCRdb has only the in-frame clones, and not every one. The table has 160,000 or so clones, around 81% seen once. Study-level findings and limits: Trimming of TCR beta V- and J-genes showed a link, identified in a later analysis, to a missense DCLRE1C variant. Some highly shared sequence variants likely arose as a pipeline artifact.

The genes are TRBV14 and TRBJ2-7; no definite D call. Material for sequencing was PBMCs. This clonotype was obtained from a woman between 18 and 29 years old in good health and CMV-seropositive. As DNA, the CDR3 is TGTGCCAGCAGCCAAGTCTTAACTGGCGAGCAGTACTTC. The encoded protein is CASSQVLTGEQYF.